The clone carrying this T cell receptor (beta chain) was counted a few times. This sample is drawn from a study of shared clonotypes between healthy human individuals. Only in-frame clones appear in the TCRdb table, and some are missing; sequencing was by immunoSEQ multiplex PCR. The sample gives roughly 1,100,000 clones, about 75% of which show up once; approximately 1.5% is in the top ten. The CDR3 loop spans 14 amino acids. Germline CDR1 and CDR2: SGHNT and YYREEE (reference sequence). V was clipped by 4 bases and J by 8 bases; unmatched bases: 8. This receptor was obtained from a man younger than 30 in good health. This sequence joins TRBV5-4 and TRBJ2-1; 8 nucleotides match TRBD1. What was sequenced was memory CD4+ T cells sorted from blood. Noted subset: CD45RA-negative fraction. The CDR3, as DNA: TGTGCCAGCAGCCGGGAGTCAGGGGGCCATGAGCAGTTCTTC. This codes for CASSRESGGHEQFF.